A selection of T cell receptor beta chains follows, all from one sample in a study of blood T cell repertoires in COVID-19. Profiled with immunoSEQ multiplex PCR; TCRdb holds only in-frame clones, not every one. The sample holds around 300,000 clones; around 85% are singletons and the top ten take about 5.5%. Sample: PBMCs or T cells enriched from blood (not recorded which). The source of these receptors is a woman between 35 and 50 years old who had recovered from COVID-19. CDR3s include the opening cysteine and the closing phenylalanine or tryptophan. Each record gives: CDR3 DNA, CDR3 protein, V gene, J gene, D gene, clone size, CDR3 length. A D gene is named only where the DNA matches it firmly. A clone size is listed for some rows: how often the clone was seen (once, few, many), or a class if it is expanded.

CDR3 DNA: TGTGCCTGGAGAGGGGAGGTAGGGACAGGAAGGCGCGAGCAGTACTTC; CDR3 protein: CAWRGEVGTGRREQYF; V gene: TRBV30; J gene: TRBJ2-7; D gene: TRBD1; clone size: once; CDR3 length: 16
CDR3 DNA: TGTGCCAGCAGCTTTGACAGGAGCTCTGGAAACACCATATATTTT; CDR3 protein: CASSFDRSSGNTIYF; V gene: TRBV7-2; J gene: TRBJ1-3; D gene: NA; clone size: NA; CDR3 length: 15
CDR3 DNA: TGTGCCAGCAGCTTTGGGGCTAGCGGGAGGGGGAATGAGCAGTTCTTC; CDR3 protein: CASSFGASGRGNEQFF; V gene: TRBV11-3; J gene: TRBJ2-1; D gene: TRBD2; clone size: NA; CDR3 length: 16
CDR3 DNA: TGTGCCAGCAGCCAATGGACTAGCGGCTCCTACGAGCAGTACTTC; CDR3 protein: CASSQWTSGSYEQYF; V gene: TRBV6-2/TRBV6-3; J gene: TRBJ2-7; D gene: TRBD2; clone size: NA; CDR3 length: 15
CDR3 DNA: TGCAGTGCGGTCCGTGGGAGAGAGCAGTACTTC; CDR3 protein: CSAVRGREQYF; V gene: TRBV20-1; J gene: TRBJ2-7; D gene: NA; clone size: NA; CDR3 length: 11
CDR3 DNA: TGTGCCAGCAGACTCAAGGGGTATGATCAGCCCCAGCATTTT; CDR3 protein: CASRLKGYDQPQHF; V gene: TRBV28; J gene: TRBJ1-5; D gene: NA; clone size: NA; CDR3 length: 14
CDR3 DNA: TGTGCCATAAGCCCCTTTTCTAACTATGGCTACACCTTC; CDR3 protein: CAISPFSNYGYTF; V gene: TRBV28; J gene: TRBJ1-2; D gene: NA; clone size: NA; CDR3 length: 13
CDR3 DNA: TGCGCCAGCAGCTTGGGGCAGGCCAACTATGGCTACACCTTC; CDR3 protein: CASSLGQANYGYTF; V gene: TRBV4-3; J gene: TRBJ1-2; D gene: NA; clone size: NA; CDR3 length: 14
CDR3 DNA: TGTGCCACCAGTGATCGACTAGCGGGAGGCCCAGCCTACAATGAGCAGTTCTTC; CDR3 protein: CATSDRLAGGPAYNEQFF; V gene: TRBV24-1; J gene: TRBJ2-1; D gene: TRBD2; clone size: NA; CDR3 length: 18
CDR3 DNA: TGTGCCAGTCCGACAGGGGGATCTCAGCCCCAGCATTTT; CDR3 protein: CASPTGGSQPQHF; V gene: TRBV19; J gene: TRBJ1-5; D gene: TRBD1; clone size: NA; CDR3 length: 13
CDR3 DNA: TGTGCCAGCTCAGCCAGACAGGGGGCAAGGGAGACCCAGTACTTC; CDR3 protein: CASSARQGARETQYF; V gene: TRBV18; J gene: TRBJ2-5; D gene: TRBD1; clone size: NA; CDR3 length: 15
CDR3 DNA: TGTGCCAGTAGTATAGAGGGGGTGGCGACTAGCCGAGGTGAGCAGTTCTTC; CDR3 protein: CASSIEGVATSRGEQFF; V gene: TRBV19; J gene: TRBJ2-1; D gene: TRBD2; clone size: NA; CDR3 length: 17
CDR3 DNA: TGTGCCAGCAGGACAGCCCGGATCAATGAGCAGTTCTTC; CDR3 protein: CASRTARINEQFF; V gene: TRBV2; J gene: TRBJ2-1; D gene: NA; clone size: NA; CDR3 length: 13
CDR3 DNA: TGTGCCAGCAGCTTTGGGTCTAGCGGGAGGAATGAGCAGTTCTTC; CDR3 protein: CASSFGSSGRNEQFF; V gene: TRBV5-8; J gene: TRBJ2-1; D gene: TRBD2; clone size: once; CDR3 length: 15
CDR3 DNA: TGTGCCAGCAGCTTAGCAACAAGGGTGGAGCGGAGGAGCACAGATACGCAGTATTTT; CDR3 protein: CASSLATRVERRSTDTQYF; V gene: TRBV7-2; J gene: TRBJ2-3; D gene: NA; clone size: few; CDR3 length: 19
CDR3 DNA: TGTGCCAGCAGCTTACAGGGGGCTACAGGCGAGCAGTACTTC; CDR3 protein: CASSLQGATGEQYF; V gene: TRBV7-2; J gene: TRBJ2-7; D gene: TRBD1; clone size: NA; CDR3 length: 14
CDR3 DNA: TGTGCCAGCAGCTTATCAGACTCTGGAAACACCATATATTTT; CDR3 protein: CASSLSDSGNTIYF; V gene: TRBV7-9; J gene: TRBJ1-3; D gene: NA; clone size: once; CDR3 length: 14
CDR3 DNA: TGTGCCAGCAGTACGATAATGGGACTAGCGCTTAGCACAGATACGCAGTATTTT; CDR3 protein: CASSTIMGLALSTDTQYF; V gene: TRBV28; J gene: TRBJ2-3; D gene: TRBD2; clone size: NA; CDR3 length: 18
CDR3 DNA: TGTGCCTGGAATCTGGGGGCGTACACTGAAGCTTTCTTT; CDR3 protein: CAWNLGAYTEAFF; V gene: TRBV30; J gene: TRBJ1-1; D gene: NA; clone size: NA; CDR3 length: 13
CDR3 DNA: TGTGCCAGCAGCCGGACTAGCGGGAGGATAGGCAATGAGCAGTTCTTC; CDR3 protein: CASSRTSGRIGNEQFF; V gene: TRBV7-6; J gene: TRBJ2-1; D gene: TRBD2; clone size: NA; CDR3 length: 16
CDR3 DNA: TGTGCCAGCAGCTTAAGCCCCGAAGAGACCCAGTACTTC; CDR3 protein: CASSLSPEETQYF; V gene: TRBV7-2; J gene: TRBJ2-5; D gene: NA; clone size: NA; CDR3 length: 13
CDR3 DNA: TGTGCCAGCAGCTTAACGGGAGGCGGCTCCGGGGAGCTGTTTTTT; CDR3 protein: CASSLTGGGSGELFF; V gene: TRBV7-3; J gene: TRBJ2-2; D gene: NA; clone size: NA; CDR3 length: 15
CDR3 DNA: TGTGCCAGTAGCCCTAGACAGGGCAATCAGCCCCAGCATTTT; CDR3 protein: CASSPRQGNQPQHF; V gene: TRBV19; J gene: TRBJ1-5; D gene: NA; clone size: NA; CDR3 length: 14
CDR3 DNA: TGTGCCAGCTCAGCTATTAACCGTGCCCTCTCTGGAAACACCATATATTTT; CDR3 protein: CASSAINRALSGNTIYF; V gene: TRBV18; J gene: TRBJ1-3; D gene: NA; clone size: NA; CDR3 length: 17
CDR3 DNA: TGCGCCAGCAGCTTTCAGGGGTTTGCTGAAGCTTTCTTT; CDR3 protein: CASSFQGFAEAFF; V gene: TRBV5-1; J gene: TRBJ1-1; D gene: NA; clone size: NA; CDR3 length: 13
CDR3 DNA: TGTGCCAGTAGTTCCCGGGACGCGGGACTAGCGGGAGCCGGCACAGATACGCAGTATTTT; CDR3 protein: CASSSRDAGLAGAGTDTQYF; V gene: TRBV19; J gene: TRBJ2-3; D gene: TRBD2; clone size: NA; CDR3 length: 20
CDR3 DNA: TGCGCCAGCAGCCCCGGGACTAGCGGGAACAATGAGCAGTTCTTC; CDR3 protein: CASSPGTSGNNEQFF; V gene: TRBV5-1; J gene: TRBJ2-1; D gene: TRBD2; clone size: NA; CDR3 length: 15
CDR3 DNA: TGTGCCACCAGTGAGGGACTGAGGGATGAGCAGTTCTTC; CDR3 protein: CATSEGLRDEQFF; V gene: TRBV24-1; J gene: TRBJ2-1; D gene: NA; clone size: NA; CDR3 length: 13
CDR3 DNA: TGTGCCAGCAGAACTTCGTACGAGCAGTACTTC; CDR3 protein: CASRTSYEQYF; V gene: TRBV28; J gene: TRBJ2-7; D gene: NA; clone size: NA; CDR3 length: 11
CDR3 DNA: TGTGCCAGCTCACCATCTGCGGCAGATACGCAGTATTTT; CDR3 protein: CASSPSAADTQYF; V gene: TRBV18; J gene: TRBJ2-3; D gene: NA; clone size: NA; CDR3 length: 13
CDR3 DNA: TGTGCCAGCAGCCCGACTGTGAACACTGAAGCTTTCTTT; CDR3 protein: CASSPTVNTEAFF; V gene: TRBV6-5; J gene: TRBJ1-1; D gene: NA; clone size: NA; CDR3 length: 13
CDR3 DNA: TGTGCCATCAGCGTGACAGGGACTTCGGGCTACACCTTC; CDR3 protein: CAISVTGTSGYTF; V gene: TRBV10-3; J gene: TRBJ1-2; D gene: TRBD1; clone size: NA; CDR3 length: 13
CDR3 DNA: TGTGCCAGCAGCTTATCCAGGCCCTCCTACGAGCAGTACTTC; CDR3 protein: CASSLSRPSYEQYF; V gene: TRBV11-2; J gene: TRBJ2-7; D gene: NA; clone size: NA; CDR3 length: 14
CDR3 DNA: TGTGCCAGCACCCAAGACAGGAACACCGGGGAGCTGTTTTTT; CDR3 protein: CASTQDRNTGELFF; V gene: TRBV7-9; J gene: TRBJ2-2; D gene: NA; clone size: NA; CDR3 length: 14
CDR3 DNA: TGTGCCAGCAGCCAAGTACAAGGAGACTACGAGCAGTACTTC; CDR3 protein: CASSQVQGDYEQYF; V gene: TRBV4-2; J gene: TRBJ2-7; D gene: NA; clone size: once; CDR3 length: 14
CDR3 DNA: TGCGCCAGCAGTTCCGGGGACAGCAATGAGCAGTTCTTC; CDR3 protein: CASSSGDSNEQFF; V gene: TRBV10-1; J gene: TRBJ2-1; D gene: TRBD1; clone size: NA; CDR3 length: 13
CDR3 DNA: TGTGCCAGCAGCCTACTATGGAATTCACCCCTCCACTTT; CDR3 protein: CASSLLWNSPLHF; V gene: TRBV27; J gene: TRBJ1-6; D gene: NA; clone size: NA; CDR3 length: 13
CDR3 DNA: TGTGCCAGCAGCTTGGGGGGTCCGCCAGGGTACACCGGGGAGCTGTTTTTT; CDR3 protein: CASSLGGPPGYTGELFF; V gene: TRBV5-4; J gene: TRBJ2-2; D gene: NA; clone size: once; CDR3 length: 17